These 11 T cell receptor beta chains originate from one sample sequenced in a study of T-cell memory formation after mild COVID-19. TCRdb used MiXCR to reprocess the 5' RACE reads, holding one entry per CDR3 protein. Of 250,000 to 350,000 distinct CDR3 sequences listed, around 19% are singletons. Material for sequencing was PBMCs or a T cell subset sorted from them (not recorded which). Source of these receptors: a man between 18 and 29 years old who had mild COVID-19 (a few samples of this study predate the infection). Cell type and time point are not known.

This clonotype has more than one count but fewer than ten. This rearrangement joins TRBV3-1 to TRBJ2-7; no clear D gene. With 1 base removed from V and 0 bases from J, the gap between germline ends came to 13 bases. Germline-derived CDR1 and CDR2 are LGHDT and YNNKEL (reference sequence). The CDR3 is made up of 16 amino acids. The CDR3 reads CASSQGLGRSSYEQYF. The CDR3 nucleotides are TGTGCCAGCAGCCAAGGTTTGGGCAGGAGCTCCTACGAGCAGTACTTC.

The rearrangement links TRBV10-2 to TRBJ1-4, with D uncertain. This CDR3 is built from 12 residues. V lost 3 bases and J lost 6, with 5 bases in between. The germline V gene has CDR1 WSHSY and CDR2 SAAADI. CDR3 region: CASSDGDEKLFF. DNA of the CDR3: TGCGCCAGCAGTGACGGTGATGAAAAACTGTTTTTT.

This clonotype was found a few times. The rearrangement links TRBV7-9 to TRBJ2-1; unclear D gene. Germline values: CDR1 SEHNR, CDR2 FQNEAQ (reference sequence). The CDR3 consists of 16 residues. Trimming cost V 0 bases and J 2 bases, with 11 bases left between them. CDR3 protein: CASSLAPARAYNEQFF. The CDR3 DNA sequence: TGTGCCAGCAGCTTAGCGCCGGCGCGCGCCTACAATGAGCAGTTCTTC.

This clonotype was observed many times. This sequence joins TRBV12-3 or TRBV12-4 and TRBJ2-5, with 7 nucleotides matching TRBD1. The junction had 1 base not matched to a gene; V was cut back by 3 bases and J by 3 bases. The CDR3 is made up of 13 amino acids. This chain's CDR3 is CASSFGTEETQYF. CDR3 nucleotide sequence: TGTGCCAGCAGTTTTGGGACAGAAGAGACCCAGTACTTC.

J is TRBJ1-4 and V is TRBV2, with D unresolved. Trimming stripped 3 bases from V and 8 bases from J, with 10 bases between. The CDR3 is 13 residues long. In germline, CDR1 is SNHLY, CDR2 FYNNEI. The CDR3: CASSEGSSEKLFF. The CDR3 DNA reads TGTGCCAGCAGTGAGGGCTCTAGCGAAAAACTGTTTTTT.

The sample holds many counts of this clonotype. The V gene is TRBV4-1, the J gene TRBJ2-5; unclear D gene. V lost 0 bases to trimming and J lost 3 bases, with 14 bases between them. The CDR3 is 16 residues long. The germline V gene encodes CDR1 MGHRA and CDR2 YSYEKL. In DNA form, the CDR3 reads TGCGCCAGCAGCCAAGACGTTCGGCAAAGGGAAGAGACCCAGTACTTC. Its translation is CASSQDVRQREETQYF.

The chain couples TRBV20-1 to TRBJ2-7, with TRBD2 matching over 9 bases. This CDR3 contains 14 residues. CDR1 is DFQATT, CDR2 SNEGSKA, per germline (reference sequence). V shed 6 bases and J 4 bases; nucleotides not matched to a gene: 10. The DNA for the CDR3 is TGCAGTGCCAGGGGGGCTAGCGGGGTGTACGAGCAGTACGTC. Its protein product is CSARGASGVYEQYV.

The rearrangement joins TRBV7-2 to TRBJ2-3; TRBD1 matches at 8 bases. The CDR3 loop spans 18 amino acids. CDR1 and CDR2 (germline): SGHTA, FQGNSA. V dropped 5 bases and J dropped 4; count of bases not matched to a gene: 17. The DNA for the CDR3 is TGTGCCAGCAGCCGTCCAGGTCGTAGGACAGGGAGGCCAGATACGCAGTATTTT. It specifies CASSRPGRRTGRPDTQYF.

This clonotype was counted a few times. The rearrangement links TRBV11-2 to TRBJ1-2; D gene uncertain. Trimming removed 7 bases from V and 3 bases from J, with 15 bases in between. The CDR3 spans 14 residues. The germline gives CDR1 SGHAT, CDR2 FQNNGV. This chain's CDR3 is CASTGPPGYYGYTF. The CDR3 bases are TGTGCCAGCACCGGACCCCCGGGCTACTATGGCTACACCTTC. The full variable domain, completed using reference TRBV11-2 and TRBJ1-2, is EAGVAQSPRYKIIEKRQSVAFWCNPISGHATLYWYQQILGQGPKLLIQFQNNGVVDDSQLPKDRFSAERLKGVDSTLKIQPAKLEDSAVYLCASTGPPGYYGYTFGSGTRLTVV.

The V and J genes are TRBV7-9 and TRBJ1-1; D possibly corresponds to TRBD1 (5 bases). From germline, CDR1 is SEHNR and CDR2 FQNEAQ (reference sequence). V shed 4 bases and J shed 6 bases, with 24 bases lying between them. The CDR3 extends over 17 amino acids. The CDR3 spells CASSSLQGRLRRPEAFF. For the CDR3, the DNA is TGTGCCAGCAGCTCCCTCCAGGGACGGTTAAGGCGACCTGAAGCTTTCTTT.

This chain links TRBV9 with TRBJ1-2; D unclear. Germline assignment: CDR1 SGDLS and CDR2 YYNGEE. CDR3 size: 15 residues. V was shortened by 2 bases and J by 0 bases, with 11 bases between the two germline ends. The DNA of the CDR3 is TGTGCCAGCAGCGTCGACGGAAATGCTAACTATGGCTACACCTTC. Translation: CASSVDGNANYGYTF.